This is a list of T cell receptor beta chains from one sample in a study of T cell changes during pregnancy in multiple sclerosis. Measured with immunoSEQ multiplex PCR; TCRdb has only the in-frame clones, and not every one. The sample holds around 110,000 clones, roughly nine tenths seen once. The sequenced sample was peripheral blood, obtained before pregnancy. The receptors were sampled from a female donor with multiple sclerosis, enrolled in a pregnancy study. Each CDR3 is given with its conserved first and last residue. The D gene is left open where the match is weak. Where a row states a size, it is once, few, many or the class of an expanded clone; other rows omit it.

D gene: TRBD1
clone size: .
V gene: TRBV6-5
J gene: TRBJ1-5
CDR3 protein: CASSQLQGMRQPQHF
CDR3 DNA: TGTGCCAGCAGTCAGCTACAGGGGATGAGGCAGCCCCAGCATTTT

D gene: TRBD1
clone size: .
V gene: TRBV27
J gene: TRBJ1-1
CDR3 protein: CASSFVGQGNTEAFF
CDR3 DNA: TGTGCCAGCAGTTTCGTCGGACAGGGGAACACTGAAGCTTTCTTT

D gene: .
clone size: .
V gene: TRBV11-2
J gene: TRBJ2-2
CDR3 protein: CASSFSGDGGELFF
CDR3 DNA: TGTGCCAGCAGCTTTTCGGGGGATGGCGGGGAGCTGTTTTTT

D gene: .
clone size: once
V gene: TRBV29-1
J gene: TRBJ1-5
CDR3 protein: CSLSLNQPQHF
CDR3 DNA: TGCAGCTTATCTCTTAATCAGCCCCAGCATTTT

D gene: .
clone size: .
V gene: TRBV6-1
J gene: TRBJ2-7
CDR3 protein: CASSTIPGPHEQYF
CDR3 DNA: TGTGCCAGCAGTACCATCCCAGGGCCCCACGAGCAGTACTTC

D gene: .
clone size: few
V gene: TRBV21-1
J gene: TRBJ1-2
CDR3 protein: CASSKGDRAVGYTF
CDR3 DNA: TGTGCCAGCAGCAAAGGGGACAGGGCGGTTGGCTACACCTTC

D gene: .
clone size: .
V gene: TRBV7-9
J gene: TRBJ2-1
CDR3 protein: CASIPFTEAEQFF
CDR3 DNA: TGTGCCAGCATCCCCTTCACTGAAGCTGAGCAGTTCTTC

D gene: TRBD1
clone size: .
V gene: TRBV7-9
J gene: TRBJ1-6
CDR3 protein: CASSFSDRVLTPLHF
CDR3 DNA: TGTGCCAGCAGCTTTAGTGACAGGGTATTGACACCCCTCCACTTT

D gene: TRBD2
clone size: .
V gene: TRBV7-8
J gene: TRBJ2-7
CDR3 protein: CASSRQVAGLAEQYF
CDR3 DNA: TGTGCCAGCAGCCGGCAAGTAGCGGGACTCGCCGAGCAGTACTTC

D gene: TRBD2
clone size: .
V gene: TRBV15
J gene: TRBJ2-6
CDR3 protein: CATSRDLAGGLGSGANVLTF
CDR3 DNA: TGTGCCACCAGCAGAGATTTGGCGGGGGGGTTAGGATCTGGGGCCAACGTCCTGACTTTC

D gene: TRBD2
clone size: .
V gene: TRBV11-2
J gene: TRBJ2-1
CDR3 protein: CASSPRLAGGGDEQFF
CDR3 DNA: TGTGCCAGCAGCCCCCGCCTAGCGGGAGGGGGCGATGAGCAGTTCTTC

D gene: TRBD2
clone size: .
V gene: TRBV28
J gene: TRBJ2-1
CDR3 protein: CATVAGGGVRSEQFF
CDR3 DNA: TGTGCCACCGTAGCGGGAGGAGGAGTACGTAGTGAGCAGTTCTTC

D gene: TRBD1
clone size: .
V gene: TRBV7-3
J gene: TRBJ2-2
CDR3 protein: CASSLTAGGWNTGELFF
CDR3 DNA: TGTGCCAGCAGCTTAACGGCAGGGGGATGGAACACCGGGGAGCTGTTTTTT

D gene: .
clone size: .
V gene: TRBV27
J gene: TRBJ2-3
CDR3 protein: CASRRSLSTDTQYF
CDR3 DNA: TGTGCCAGCAGGAGATCCCTTAGCACAGATACGCAGTATTTT

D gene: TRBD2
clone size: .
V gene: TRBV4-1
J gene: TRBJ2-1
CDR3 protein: CASSLLGLAGYNEQFF
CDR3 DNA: TGCGCCAGCAGCCTCCTAGGACTAGCGGGTTACAATGAGCAGTTCTTC

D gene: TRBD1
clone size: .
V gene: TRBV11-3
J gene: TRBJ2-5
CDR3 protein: CASINKRGLGETQYF
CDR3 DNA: TGTGCCAGCATCAATAAGAGGGGGCTTGGTGAGACCCAGTACTTC

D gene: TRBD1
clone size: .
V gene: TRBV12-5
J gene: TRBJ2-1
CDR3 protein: CASGPRDRSGYDEQFF
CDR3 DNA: TGTGCTAGTGGTCCCCGGGACAGGTCCGGTTACGATGAGCAGTTCTTC

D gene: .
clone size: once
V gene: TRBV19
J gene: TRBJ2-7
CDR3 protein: CASSRGSSYEQYF
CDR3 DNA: TGTGCCAGTAGTCGAGGGAGCTCCTACGAGCAGTACTTC

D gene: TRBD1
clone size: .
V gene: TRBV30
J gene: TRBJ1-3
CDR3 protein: CAWSVQGTIYF
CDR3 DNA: TGTGCCTGGAGTGTACAGGGGACCATATATTTT

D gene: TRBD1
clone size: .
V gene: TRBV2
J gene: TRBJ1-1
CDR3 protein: CASRSTGGAWAEAFF
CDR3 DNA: TGTGCCAGCCGATCGACAGGGGGCGCATGGGCTGAAGCTTTCTTT

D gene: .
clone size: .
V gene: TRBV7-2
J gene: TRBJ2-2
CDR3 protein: CASSDRFSTGELFF
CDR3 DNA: TGTGCCAGCAGCGATCGGTTTTCCACCGGGGAGCTGTTTTTT

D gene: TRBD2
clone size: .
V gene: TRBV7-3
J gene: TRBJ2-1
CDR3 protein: CASSETSGGAGEQFF
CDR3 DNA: TGTGCCAGCAGCGAGACTAGCGGGGGGGCTGGTGAGCAGTTCTTC